The rows below give T cell receptor beta chains drawn from one sample of a study of blood T cell repertoires in COVID-19. The table came from immunoSEQ multiplex PCR; TCRdb's copy has only in-frame clones and leaves some out. The table has 99,000 or so clones, about 85% seen once. Sequencing was carried out using peripheral blood. Source of these receptors: a man between 50 and 59 years old with acute or convalescent COVID-19. Each CDR3 is given with its conserved first and last residue. The order of the fields is J gene, V gene, clone size, D gene, CDR3 protein, CDR3 DNA. The D gene is left open where the match is weak. Only some rows state a clone size, as once, few, many or a class for expanded clones.

TRBJ2-3 TRBV6-5 . . CASSYAPGSSTDTQYF TGTGCCAGCAGTTACGCACCGGGGTCTAGCACAGATACGCAGTATTTT
TRBJ1-1 TRBV21-1 . . CASSRRHANTEAFF TGTGCCAGCAGCAGGCGACATGCGAACACTGAAGCTTTCTTT
TRBJ2-2 TRBV7-7 . TRBD2 CASSYSGGNTGELFF TGTGCTAGCAGCTACAGCGGGGGGAACACCGGGGAGCTGTTTTTT
TRBJ1-2 TRBV10-3 once TRBD1 CAISTTGAELYGYTF TGTGCCATCAGTACGACAGGGGCGGAATTGTATGGCTACACCTTC
TRBJ1-2 TRBV5-4 . . CASSEDSTSGYTF TGTGCCAGCAGCGAGGACAGCACGTCAGGCTACACCTTC
TRBJ2-1 TRBV18 once TRBD2 CASSPPRASGSLNEQFF TGTGCCAGCTCACCACCCCGGGCTAGCGGGAGTCTTAATGAGCAGTTCTTC
TRBJ2-3 TRBV6-5 once . CASSRVQDTQYF TGTGCCAGCAGTAGAGTGCAAGATACGCAGTATTTT
TRBJ2-5 TRBV7-6 . . CASSFVDRSQETQYF TGTGCCAGCAGCTTCGTGGACAGATCACAAGAGACCCAGTACTTC
TRBJ1-2 TRBV19 once . CASIKAQGWNYGYTF TGTGCCAGTATAAAGGCTCAGGGGTGGAACTATGGCTACACCTTC
TRBJ2-1 TRBV19 . TRBD1 CASNWVGGQDEQFF TGTGCCAGTAACTGGGTAGGGGGCCAAGATGAGCAGTTCTTC
TRBJ2-1 TRBV4-2 . TRBD2 CASSPTLLAGGLHEQFF TGTGCCAGCAGCCCAACGTTACTAGCGGGAGGGCTCCATGAGCAGTTCTTC
TRBJ2-7 TRBV5-1 . . CASSLVGNHLEQYF TGCGCCAGCAGCTTGGTCGGGAACCACTTGGAGCAGTACTTC
TRBJ2-7 TRBV11-3 . . CASSLAPGQAYEQYF TGTGCCAGCAGCTTAGCACCGGGACAAGCCTACGAGCAGTACTTC
TRBJ1-2 TRBV12-3/TRBV12-4 . . CASTTDSDYGYTF TGTGCCAGCACCACAGACAGTGACTATGGCTACACCTTC
TRBJ2-4 TRBV11-2 once TRBD1 CASSGQGRAKNIQYF TGTGCCAGCAGTGGACAGGGTCGGGCCAAAAACATTCAGTACTTC
TRBJ2-1 TRBV13 . . CASSLGAQGSYNEQFF TGTGCCAGCAGCTTAGGGGCCCAGGGCTCCTACAATGAGCAGTTCTTC
TRBJ1-6 TRBV25-1 . . CASSRDISPLHF TGTGCCAGCAGCCGGGACATCTCACCCCTCCACTTT
TRBJ2-7 TRBV7-9 . TRBD1 CASSTRPGDRVYEQYF TGTGCCAGCAGCACCCGCCCGGGGGACAGGGTGTACGAGCAGTACTTC
TRBJ2-7 TRBV3-1/TRBV3-2 . TRBD2 CASSLTSGSYEQYF TGTGCCAGCAGCCTCACTAGCGGGAGCTACGAGCAGTACTTC
TRBJ2-1 TRBV9 . TRBD1 CASSPTDRGQFF TGTGCCAGCAGCCCTACGGACAGGGGACAGTTCTTC
TRBJ1-5 TRBV6-5 . . CASSVTGNQPQHF TGTGCCAGCAGCGTCACAGGTAATCAGCCCCAGCATTTT
TRBJ2-7 TRBV27 few TRBD1 CASSRLGYRGREGVHEQYF TGTGCCAGCAGTAGGTTGGGATACAGGGGAAGGGAAGGTGTCCACGAGCAGTACTTC
TRBJ2-1 TRBV4-2 once . CASSQEPSRSYEQFF TGTGCCAGCAGCCAAGAACCCAGTCGGAGCTATGAGCAGTTCTTC
TRBJ2-5 TRBV2 . TRBD1 CASSGQDRGVSETQYF TGTGCCAGCAGTGGTCAGGACAGGGGGGTTTCGGAGACCCAGTACTTC
TRBJ1-5 TRBV19 . TRBD1 CASSSTGRWQPQHF TGTGCCAGTAGTTCGACAGGGAGATGGCAGCCCCAGCATTTT
TRBJ1-6 TRBV7-6 . . CASSFSLAEGSPLHF TGTGCCAGCAGCTTCTCGTTAGCGGAAGGCTCACCCCTCCACTTT
TRBJ2-1 TRBV25-1 . TRBD2 CASSALQGLAGVDNEQFF TGTGCCAGCAGTGCTTTACAAGGACTAGCGGGAGTAGACAATGAGCAGTTCTTC
TRBJ2-1 TRBV2 . . CASNVGLYNEQFF TGTGCCAGCAACGTCGGTCTCTACAATGAGCAGTTCTTC
TRBJ2-1 TRBV28 . TRBD2 CASSLASGRGEQFF TGTGCCAGCAGTTTGGCTAGCGGGAGGGGTGAGCAGTTCTTC
TRBJ2-7 TRBV6-1 . . CASSEPRTFSYEQYF TGTGCCAGCAGTGAACCTCGGACATTTTCCTACGAGCAGTACTTC
TRBJ2-7 TRBV4-2 . TRBD2 CASSREMAGAIYEQYF TGTGCCAGCAGCCGGGAGATGGCGGGAGCAATCTACGAGCAGTACTTC